The sequence of this T cell receptor beta chain was determined in a study of blood T cell repertoires in COVID-19. This CDR3 spans 18 amino acids. Trimming removed 1 base from V and 2 bases from J; junction bases left unmatched: 12. Germline-derived CDR1 and CDR2 are SGHAT and FQNNGV. The assay was immunoSEQ multiplex PCR, and TCRdb's table has in-frame clones only and misses some. Found here are roughly 230,000 clones, roughly four fifths of them singletons; the top ten hold 6% to 9.5%. The origin of this receptor is a woman aged 50 to 60 with acute or convalescent COVID-19. The sample consisted of peripheral blood. The rearrangement uses TRBV11-2 and TRBJ1-2, with TRBD1 matching 8 bases. The CDR3 loop is CASSLVPDRVSLNYGYTF. CDR3 sequence (DNA): TGTGCCAGCAGCTTAGTTCCGGACAGGGTTTCCCTGAACTATGGCTACACCTTC.